This is a list of T cell receptor beta chains from one sample in a study of T-cell reconstitution after alpha-beta-depleted transplantation in children. TCRdb ran MiXCR on the PCR reads and lists one entry per CDR3 protein. The table lists about 580,000 distinct CDR3 sequences, roughly 24% of them singletons. The starting material was PBMCs, mostly from graft donor cells, obtained 360 days after TCRalphabeta/CD19-depleted stem cell transplant. The receptors stem from a boy younger than two who had a stem cell transplant for acute myeloid leukemia, so the T cells may come from the graft donor. Each CDR3 is given with its conserved first and last residue. A D gene is named only where the DNA matches it firmly. The size entry is marked missing in some rows and otherwise reads once, few, many or a size class.

TRBJ2-7 few . TRBV5-1 TGCGCCAGCCGGGACTTACGGAGCTCCTACGAGCAGTACTTC CASRDLRSSYEQYF
TRBJ2-5 once . TRBV11-2 TGTGCCAGCAGCCACTTACCCCGAGGACTCCCCCAAGAGACCCAGTACTTC CASSHLPRGLPQETQYF
TRBJ2-2 . TRBD2 TRBV6-5 TGTGCCAGCAGTTACGGAACTTCCGCGGGGGTCGACGGGGAGCTGTTTTTT CASSYGTSAGVDGELFF
TRBJ2-1 few . TRBV19 TGTGCCAGTAGAGACCGACGGAGCTCCTACAATGAGCAGTTCTTC CASRDRRSSYNEQFF
TRBJ2-4 . . TRBV27 TGTGCCAGCAGTTTATCAGGGTGGTTGGCCAAAAACATTCAGTACTTC CASSLSGWLAKNIQYF
TRBJ1-3 . . TRBV9 TGTGCCAGCAGCGTTGGGGACCGGCCGGACTCTGGAAACACCATATATTTT CASSVGDRPDSGNTIYF
TRBJ2-1 . TRBD2 TRBV30 TGTGCCTCAAGGGTGCGGGGGGGCAGGGATGAGCAGTTCTTC CASRVRGGRDEQFF
TRBJ2-3 . TRBD2 TRBV15 TGTGCCACCTCGGGGGGTTTCACAGATACGCAGTATTTT CATSGGFTDTQYF
TRBJ2-1 many . TRBV29-1 TGCAGCGTTGAGAGCGGGTCCTACAATGAGCAGTTCTTC CSVESGSYNEQFF
TRBJ1-6 many TRBD1 TRBV6-5 TGTGCCAGCAGTTTAGGGACAGGTGATAATTCACCCCTCCACTTT CASSLGTGDNSPLHF
TRBJ2-7 few . TRBV4-3 TGCGCCAGCAGCCAAGCCCCCACCCAGGGTTGGTACGAGCAGTACTTC CASSQAPTQGWYEQYF
TRBJ1-5 . . TRBV20-1 TGCAGTGTCCACGGTGGGAATCAGCCCCAGCATTTT CSVHGGNQPQHF
TRBJ1-1 few . TRBV12-3/TRBV12-4 TGTGCCAGCAGTTTAGGGGCAGGGTCTGAAGCTTTCTTT CASSLGAGSEAFF
TRBJ2-3 few TRBD1 TRBV6-5 TGTGCCAGCAGTTACGGGGACAGGGGCTCCAATACGCAGTATTTT CASSYGDRGSNTQYF
TRBJ2-3 many . TRBV6-6 TGTGCCACCAGACTCGATCTACGGAACACAGATACGCAGTATTTT CATRLDLRNTDTQYF
TRBJ2-1 . . TRBV12-3/TRBV12-4 TGTGCCAGCAGGGAACTCACGAGCAATGAGCAGTTCTTC CASRELTSNEQFF
TRBJ2-1 many TRBD2 TRBV6-5 TGTGCCAGCAGTCGCCAAGCGGGGGAGTACAATGAGCAGTTCTTC CASSRQAGEYNEQFF
TRBJ2-3 . . TRBV13 TGTGCCAGCAGCCAAGAGCGGGATACGCAGTATTTT CASSQERDTQYF
TRBJ2-2 . . TRBV28 TGTGCCAGCAGTTTAGATGGGGCCACCGGGGAGCTGTTTTTT CASSLDGATGELFF
TRBJ2-5 many . TRBV7-7 TGTGCCAGCAGCTTAGAAATGGGGGGAGAGACCCAGTACTTC CASSLEMGGETQYF
TRBJ1-2 . . TRBV20-1 TGCAGTGCTAGAGATGTGACAGCGACCTATGGCTACACCTTC CSARDVTATYGYTF
TRBJ2-3 . . TRBV10-3 TGTGCCATCAGTTCCAGTAGCGAGACCACAGATACGCAGTATTTT CAISSSSETTDTQYF
TRBJ2-3 few TRBD1 TRBV29-1 TGCAGCGTTGAAGACCGGGACAGGGGGCTCACAGATACGCAGTATTTT CSVEDRDRGLTDTQYF
TRBJ1-3 . TRBD1 TRBV15 TGTGCCACCAGGAAGGGACAGTCGTACCTTGGAAACACCATATATTTT CATRKGQSYLGNTIYF
TRBJ2-5 few . TRBV7-2 TGTGCCAGCAGCTTATTAAGTGCCGTCGAGACCCAGTACTTC CASSLLSAVETQYF
TRBJ2-5 . TRBD1 TRBV10-3 TGTGCCATCAGTGCCGGGACAGACCAAGAGACCCAGTACTTC CAISAGTDQETQYF
TRBJ2-1 . . TRBV5-1 TGCGCCAGCAGCTTGGGACTGCTGGACAATGAGCAGTTCTTC CASSLGLLDNEQFF
TRBJ2-6 many TRBD2 TRBV7-6 TGTGCCAGCAGCTTAGGCGGGAGCACTGGGGCCAACGTCCTGACTTTC CASSLGGSTGANVLTF
TRBJ2-3 few TRBD1 TRBV23-1 TGCGCCAGCACCACAGGGGCAGATACGCAGTATTTT CASTTGADTQYF
TRBJ1-6 few TRBD1 TRBV20-1 TGCAGTGCTAGAGATCAGGGGGGGTATTCACCCCTCCACTTT CSARDQGGYSPLHF
TRBJ2-6 few TRBD1 TRBV9 TGTGCCAGCAGCGTAGGGGGGACAGGGCTCTCTGGGGCCAACGTCCTGACTTTC CASSVGGTGLSGANVLTF
TRBJ2-3 few TRBD1 TRBV12-3/TRBV12-4 TGTGCCAGCAGTCGGACAGGGGGACGCACAGATACGCAGTATTTT CASSRTGGRTDTQYF
TRBJ1-5 few . TRBV20-1 TGCTGTGCTAGAGTTGGAGTGACAGGTTTTTATAGCAATCAGCCCCAGCATTTT CCARVGVTGFYSNQPQHF